This T cell receptor (beta chain) stems from a study of T cells in Graves' hyperthyroidism and ophthalmopathy. The overall study: At the time of initial diagnosis and before any treatment, peripheral blood was collected.

The PBMCs were taken from approximately 9 ml of fresh peripheral blood. Researchers amplified the TCR beta CDR3 regions from RNA transcripts. First-round RT-PCR of the TCR CDR3 relied on the HTBI primer set. MiXCR was run by TCRdb on the multiplex PCR reads, yielding one entry per CDR3 protein. The sample carries 500,000 to 600,000 distinct CDR3 sequences, roughly 17% recorded once. The ends were cut back, 3 bases at V and 3 bases at J, with 10 bases in the middle. CDR1 is LGHDT, CDR2 YNNKEL, per germline (reference sequence). The CDR3 is 14 residues long. Input material: blood. V and J are TRBV3-1 and TRBJ2-3; D gene unclear. The receptor's source is a young woman with Graves' hyperthyroidism. The CDR3 DNA is TGTGCCAGCAGCCATCTCACCCATACAGATACGCAGTATTTT. Its translation: CASSHLTHTDTQYF.